What follows are 7 T cell receptor beta chains derived from one specimen sequenced in a study of cytomegalovirus exposure and HLA in healthy donors. PCR used 60 Vbeta primers and 13 Jbeta primers. Sequencing was performed with immunoSEQ multiplex PCR; in TCRdb, only in-frame clones are kept and a portion is missing. The data contain roughly 200,000 clones, roughly 80% of them singletons. The sequenced sample consisted of PBMCs. These receptors were collected from a woman in her 30s in good health and CMV-seronegative.

The J gene is TRBJ2-2, the V gene TRBV28, with a weak D call TRBD1 (6 bases). Trimming shortened V by 5 bases and J by 3 bases, and 13 bases separated the two germline ends. Germline CDR1 is MDHEN and CDR2 is SYDVKM. The CDR3 is 15 residues long. The CDR3, as DNA: TGTGCCAGCAGTCCGTGGGACATCTACACCGGGGAGCTGTTTTTT. Translating gives CASSPWDIYTGELFF.

A few counts support this clone. The chain is built from TRBV5-6 and TRBJ1-6; the match to TRBD1 covers 7 bases. Germline V gives CDR1 SGHDT, CDR2 YYEEEE. The CDR3 has 14 residues. With 4 bases clipped from V and 7 bases from J, the junction kept 5 bases outside the gene matches. Here the CDR3 reads CASSPGQLNSPLHF. CDR3 nucleotides: TGTGCCAGCAGCCCGGGACAGTTGAATTCACCCCTCCACTTT.

This sequence joins TRBV18 and TRBJ2-1, with 13 bases lining up with TRBD2. The CDR3 contains 17 residues. Germline values: CDR1 KGHSH, CDR2 LQKENI. Trimming at V came to 3 bases and at J to 5 bases, leaving 7 bases not matched to a gene. CDR3 sequence: CASSPPGLAGAHNEQFF. The CDR3 coding sequence is TGTGCCAGCTCACCTCCCGGACTAGCGGGGGCCCACAATGAGCAGTTCTTC.

The rearrangement uses TRBV9 and TRBJ1-2; D unresolved. The V gene's germline CDR1 is SGDLS and CDR2 YYNGEE. V was pared by 4 bases and J by 1 base, with 17 bases between. The CDR3 sequence is 16 residues long. CDR3 loop: CASSPPAGSINYGYTF. The CDR3 region has the DNA TGTGCCAGCAGCCCCCCTGCGGGTTCTATTAACTATGGCTACACCTTC.

The V gene is TRBV2, the J gene TRBJ1-4, with TRBD1 identical over 8 bases. Germline loops: CDR1 SNHLY, CDR2 FYNNEI. V lost 6 bases and J lost 14; bases outside the gene matches: 8. This CDR3 has 12 amino acids. The CDR3 DNA is TGTGCCAGCAGCGCCACCGGGACAGGCCTGTTTTTT. Translation: CASSATGTGLFF.

The chain recombines TRBV19 with TRBJ2-1, with 8 bases fitting TRBD2. The germline CDR1 and CDR2 sequences are LNHDA and SQIVND (reference sequence). CDR3 size: 18 residues. V was pared by 1 base and J by 7 bases, with 15 bases of the junction left unmatched. The CDR3 loop is CASSIAGSGILGLNEQFF. The CDR3 bases are TGTGCCAGTAGTATAGCGGGTAGCGGGATCTTGGGCCTTAATGAGCAGTTCTTC.

In its sample, this clone was seen a few times. The rearrangement links TRBV4-1 to TRBJ2-7; 11 nucleotides line up with TRBD1. The CDR3 totals 15 residues. Looked up from germline, CDR1 is MGHRA and CDR2 is YSYEKL. Unmatched junction bases numbered 5, after V lost 3 bases and J lost 4 bases. In DNA, the CDR3 is TGCGCCAGCAGCCACGGGACAGGGGGTGGGTACGAGCAGTACTTC. This codes for CASSHGTGGGYEQYF.